This T cell receptor beta chain was recovered during a study of blood T cell repertoires in COVID-19. Study background: PBMCs, B-cell-depleted T cells, or T cells provided the cDNA or gDNA that made up the material.

The participants were between about 18 and 95 years old and came from under 25 US areas. Participants' own reports of clinical history determined their cohort assignment. The V gene lost 5 bases and the J gene lost 4 bases, with 15 bases spanning the gap. From germline, CDR1 is SSHAT and CDR2 FNYEAQ (reference sequence). This CDR3 contains 15 residues. Here immunoSEQ multiplex PCR was the method, and the copy in TCRdb shows in-frame clones only, minus some. The repertoire includes about 220,000 clones, 85% to 90% of them detected once, and 14% to 15% sits in the top ten. Sequencing used PBMCs or T cells enriched from blood (not recorded which). The gene calls are TRBV7-7 and TRBJ2-1; possibly TRBD2 for D (7 bases). This receptor was identified in a woman aged 45 to 65 with acute COVID-19. In nucleotides, the CDR3 is TGTGCCAGCAGCCCTCGGGGGGCTTTTTACAATGAGCAGTTCTTC. Protein: CASSPRGAFYNEQFF. Using reference TRBV7-7 and TRBJ2-1 for the parts outside the CDR3, the full variable domain is GAGVSQSPRYKVTKRGQDVTLRCDPISSHATLYWYQQALGQGPEFLTYFNYEAQPDKSGLPSDRFSAERPEGSISTLTIQRTEQRDSAMYRCASSPRGAFYNEQFFGPGTRLTVL.